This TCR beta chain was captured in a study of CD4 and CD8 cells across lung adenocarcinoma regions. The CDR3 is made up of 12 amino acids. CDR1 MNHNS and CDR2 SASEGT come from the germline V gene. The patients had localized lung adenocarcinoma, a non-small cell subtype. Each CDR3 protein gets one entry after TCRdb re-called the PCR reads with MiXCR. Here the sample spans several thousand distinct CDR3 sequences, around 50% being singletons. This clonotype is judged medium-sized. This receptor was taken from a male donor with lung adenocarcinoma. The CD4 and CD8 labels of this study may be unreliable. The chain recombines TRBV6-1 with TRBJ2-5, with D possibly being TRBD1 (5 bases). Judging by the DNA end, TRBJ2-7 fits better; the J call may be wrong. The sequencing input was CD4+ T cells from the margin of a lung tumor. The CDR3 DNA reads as TGTGCCAGCAGTGACCAGGGTCTCGAGCAGTACTTC. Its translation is CASSDQGLEQYF.